These 26 T cell receptor beta chains came from one sample sequenced in a study of TIL therapy for anti-PD-1-resistant metastatic lung cancer. This was the immunoSEQ v3 assay. Profiling relied on immunoSEQ multiplex PCR, and the TCRdb table lists in-frame clones only, not all of them. Of about 50,000 clones in the sample, approximately 79% were seen once. The sample's time point: pre-treatment sample, taken before nivolumab and TIL therapy. The sample consisted of blood, taken at baseline. Receptors originate from a woman aged 30 to 85 with non-small cell lung cancer.

This clone was counted only a few times. The same CDR3 is also encoded by other DNA sequences in this sample. This chain connects TRBV9 to TRBJ1-1, with D hard to call. Trimming stripped 0 bases from V and 3 bases from J, with 3 bases between. This CDR3 contains 12 residues. Germline assignment: CDR1 SGDLS and CDR2 YYNGEE. CDR3 protein: CASSVGDTEAFF. CDR3 DNA: TGTGCCAGCAGCGTAGGGGACACTGAAGCTTTCTTT.

The chain joins TRBV10-1 to TRBJ2-1; TRBD1 is a possible D gene (6 bases). The CDR3 loop spans 13 amino acids. CDR1 and CDR2 (germline): WNHNN, SYGVQD (reference sequence). Trimming left V 6 bases short and J 7 bases short, with 13 bases between. The CDR3: CASRKDSRNEQFF. The CDR3 nucleotides are TGCGCCAGCAGAAAGGACAGTCGGAATGAGCAGTTCTTC.

This chain connects TRBV30 to TRBJ1-1; tentatively, D is TRBD1 (6 bases). Trimming removed 5 bases at V and 5 bases at J, with 15 bases between. Germline V lookup: CDR1 GTSNPN, CDR2 SVGIG (reference sequence). This CDR3 is 13 amino acids long. CDR3 DNA: TGTGCCTGGGCCCGCTTAAGGGGGACTGAAGCTTTCTTT. The encoded protein is CAWARLRGTEAFF.

DNA for the CDR3: TGCGCCAGCAGCCAAGATCCCAGGGCGGACTATGGCTACACCTTC. Its protein is CASSQDPRADYGYTF. The chain recombines TRBV4-3 with TRBJ1-2, with D possibly being TRBD1 (5 bases). In germline, CDR1 is LGHNA, CDR2 YSLEER. Trimming left V 0 bases short and J 3 bases short, with 11 bases between. The CDR3 runs 15 residues.

The gene calls are TRBV7-3 and TRBJ1-2; TRBD1 matches 12 bases. The germline CDR1 and CDR2 sequences are SGHTA and FQGTGA. This CDR3 contains 17 residues. The V and J ends lost 2 bases and 5 bases, in that order; junction bases with no gene match: 9. CDR3 amino acids: CASSLVGWGQGAYGYTF. In nucleotides, the CDR3 is TGTGCCAGCAGCTTAGTGGGGTGGGGACAGGGGGCGTATGGCTACACCTTC.

This clone was detected only once. The V and J genes are TRBV9 and TRBJ1-2; D call uncertain. The V end lost 0 bases, the J end lost 8 bases, and 8 bases lay between the germline ends. This CDR3 has 12 residues. Germline V CDR1 and CDR2: SGDLS, YYNGEE. Here the CDR3 reads CASSVEAGGYTF. The DNA of the CDR3 is TGTGCCAGCAGCGTAGAAGCTGGCGGCTACACCTTC.

In this sample, this clone turned up a few times. The chain recombines TRBV9 with TRBJ2-1; 12 nucleotides align to TRBD2. The trim removed 4 bases at V and 7 bases at J, leaving 6 bases unmatched. The CDR3 totals 15 residues. The germline CDR1 and CDR2 sequences are SGDLS and YYNGEE. The CDR3 nucleotides read TGTGCCAGCAGCCGGAGACTAGCGGGGGTTAATGAGCAGTTCTTC. It encodes CASSRRLAGVNEQFF.

The rearrangement links TRBV7-2 to TRBJ2-6; TRBD2 aligns across 11 bases. There are 19 residues in the CDR3. Germline assignment: CDR1 SGHTA and CDR2 FQGNSA. With V trimmed by 3 bases and J by 5 bases, 12 bases remained unmatched. CDR3 bases: TGTGCCAGCAGCTTCCTAGCGGGAGGAAACGAGGGCTGGGCCAACGTCCTGACTTTC. Encoded protein: CASSFLAGGNEGWANVLTF.

The J gene is TRBJ2-1, the V gene TRBV2, with D possibly matching TRBD1 (6 bases). V lost 7 bases, J lost 4 bases, and 8 bases lay in between. The CDR3 has 12 amino acids. Germline values: CDR1 SNHLY, CDR2 FYNNEI. The DNA of the CDR3 is TGTGCCAGCATAAGGGGGTACAATGAGCAGTTCTTC. Its translation is CASIRGYNEQFF.

J is TRBJ2-5 and V is TRBV6-1, with 8 nucleotides matching TRBD1. The V gene's germline CDR1 is MNHNS and CDR2 SASEGT. Losses at the gene ends were 3 bases for V and 1 base for J; bases not matched to a gene: 4. The CDR3 totals 15 residues. The CDR3 sequence is CASSDPGQAQETQYF. The CDR3 DNA sequence: TGTGCCAGCAGTGACCCGGGACAGGCCCAAGAGACCCAGTACTTC.

In its sample, this clone was seen once. The chain has TRBV6-5 and TRBJ1-1; TRBD1 might be the D (5 bases). V lost 2 bases and J lost 4, with 8 bases in between. CDR1 and CDR2 from the germline V gene are MNHEY and SVGAGI. The length of the CDR3 is 13 residues. The CDR3 loop reads CASSYIGATEAFF. The CDR3 bases are TGTGCCAGCAGTTACATCGGGGCCACTGAAGCTTTCTTT.

This chain connects TRBV9 to TRBJ2-2; 9 positions agree with TRBD1. Germline values: CDR1 SGDLS, CDR2 YYNGEE. This CDR3 has 16 residues. V shed 3 bases and J 1 base; nucleotides not matched to a gene: 4. The CDR3 coding sequence is TGTGCCAGCAGCGCCAACAGGGGGCAGAACACCGGGGAGCTGTTTTTT. This translates into CASSANRGQNTGELFF.

This chain uses TRBV6-5 with TRBJ1-1, with TRBD1 identical over 8 bases. Germline V gene lookup returns CDR1 MNHEY and CDR2 SVGAGI. V shed 5 bases, J shed 1 base, and the junction held 6 bases outside the gene matches. The CDR3 loop spans 15 amino acids. This CDR3 is CASSTQGAENTEAFF. CDR3 coding DNA: TGTGCCAGCAGTACCCAGGGGGCGGAGAACACTGAAGCTTTCTTT.

The chain recombines TRBV9 with TRBJ1-5, with D perhaps TRBD1 (6 bases). Looked up from germline, CDR1 is SGDLS and CDR2 is YYNGEE. V lost 0 bases, J lost 6 bases, and 10 bases lay in between. The CDR3 loop spans 14 amino acids. CDR3 DNA: TGTGCCAGCAGCGTAGCGGGGGCAGGTCAGCCCCAGCATTTT. The encoded protein is CASSVAGAGQPQHF.

As DNA, the CDR3 is TGTGCCAGCAGTTTATCCAGTTTGAACACTGAAGCTTTCTTT. Protein sequence: CASSLSSLNTEAFF. The chain combines TRBV27 with TRBJ1-1; D is uncertain. Per germline, CDR1 MNHEY and CDR2 SMNVEV (reference sequence). V lost 0 bases and J 0 bases, leaving 5 bases between the germline ends. CDR3 length: 14 amino acids.

V is TRBV10-2 and J is TRBJ2-1; TRBD1 matches at 12 bases. Per the germline V gene, CDR1 is WSHSY and CDR2 is SAAADI. Trimming cost V 2 bases and J 7 bases; bases outside gene matches: 9. The CDR3 contains 17 residues. The CDR3 here is CASSENSGTGGGNEQFF. The CDR3 coding sequence is TGCGCCAGCAGTGAGAATTCCGGGACAGGGGGCGGGAATGAGCAGTTCTTC.

This clone occurred once. The rearrangement uses TRBV4-3 and TRBJ2-7; tentatively, D is TRBD1 or TRBD2 (6 bases each). CDR1 is LGHNA, CDR2 YSLEER, per germline. This CDR3 has 15 amino acids. V dropped 3 bases and J dropped 2 bases, with 14 bases sitting between them. Here the CDR3 reads CASSHLGGGTYEQYF. Here the CDR3 DNA reads TGCGCCAGCAGCCATCTCGGGGGCGGGACCTACGAGCAGTACTTC.

This chain uses TRBV4-2 with TRBJ1-2; 7 bases map to TRBD1. V shed 4 bases, J shed 0 bases, and the junction held 8 bases outside the gene matches. Germline CDR1 is LGHNA and CDR2 is YNFKEQ. CDR3 size: 16 residues. CDR3 in amino acids: CASSRDRDSPNYGYTF. Written as DNA, the CDR3 is TGTGCCAGCAGCCGCGACCGGGACAGCCCTAACTATGGCTACACCTTC.

This clone was found a few times. CDR3 nucleotides: TGTGCCAGCGCCCAAGGCAGAGAAGCTTTCTTT. This gives the protein CASAQGREAFF. This chain connects TRBV6-5 to TRBJ1-1; D remains unclear. Germline V gene data show CDR1 as MNHEY and CDR2 as SVGAGI. This CDR3 is 11 amino acids long. V was cut by 8 bases and J by 8 bases, with 12 bases left in between.

The genes are TRBV27 and TRBJ1-2; D perhaps matches TRBD1 (5 bases). V lost 2 bases, J lost 7 bases, and 17 bases lay in between. This CDR3 spans 15 amino acids. Germline values: CDR1 MNHEY, CDR2 SMNVEV (reference sequence). CDR3 nucleotides: TGTGCCAGCAGTTTAACCCGGCCAGGACAAAGTGGCTACACCTTC. This translates into CASSLTRPGQSGYTF.

V usage is TRBV5-5 and J usage is TRBJ1-3; unclear D gene. V was clipped by 2 bases and J by 2 bases, with 11 bases between them. Germline loops: CDR1 SGHKS, CDR2 YYEKEE (reference sequence). The CDR3 runs to 15 residues. CDR3 sequence: CASSFLWGPGNTIYF. The CDR3, as DNA: TGTGCCAGCAGCTTCCTATGGGGTCCTGGAAACACCATATATTTT.

The chain uses TRBV6-6 and TRBJ1-1; no definite D call. The germline V gene has CDR1 MNHNY and CDR2 SVGAGI (reference sequence). This CDR3 has 15 residues. V lost 1 base and J lost 1, with 10 bases in between. The chain's CDR3 is CASSYLGGPNTEAFF. CDR3 bases: TGTGCCAGCAGTTACTTGGGAGGGCCGAACACTGAAGCTTTCTTT.

V and J are TRBV7-2 and TRBJ2-3; 8 bases fit TRBD2. Germline V gene sequence: CDR1 SGHTA, CDR2 FQGNSA. The CDR3 length is 15 residues. V lost 3 bases to trimming and J lost 2 bases; unmatched junction nucleotides: 4. The chain's CDR3 is CASSLQRGNTDTQYF. In nucleotides, the CDR3 is TGTGCCAGCAGCTTGCAGCGGGGGAACACAGATACGCAGTATTTT.

This clone appeared a few times. The chain has TRBV2 and TRBJ1-2; 8 bases align to TRBD1. This CDR3 has 14 amino acids. Per the germline V gene, CDR1 is SNHLY and CDR2 is FYNNEI. Trimming cost V 6 bases and J 4 bases; bases outside gene matches: 7. CDR3 residues: CASSEDRAGYGYTF. The CDR3 DNA sequence: TGTGCCAGCAGCGAGGACAGGGCAGGCTATGGCTACACCTTC.

This chain joins TRBV11-2 and TRBJ2-7; 11 bases match TRBD2. V was pared by 5 bases and J by 1 base, with 4 bases of the junction left unmatched. The CDR3 consists of 15 residues. CDR1 and CDR2 from the germline V gene are SGHAT and FQNNGV. The CDR3: CASSPTSGSSYEQYF. The CDR3 coding sequence is TGTGCCAGCAGCCCTACTAGCGGGAGTTCCTACGAGCAGTACTTC.

J is TRBJ2-2 and V is TRBV27, with D maybe TRBD2 (5 bases). The CDR3 spans 10 residues. CDR1 and CDR2 from the germline V gene are MNHEY and SMNVEV (reference sequence). Trimming removed 11 bases from V and 7 bases from J, with 8 bases in between. DNA of the CDR3: TGTGCCCGGGAAAACGGGGAGCTGTTTTTT. This encodes CARENGELFF.